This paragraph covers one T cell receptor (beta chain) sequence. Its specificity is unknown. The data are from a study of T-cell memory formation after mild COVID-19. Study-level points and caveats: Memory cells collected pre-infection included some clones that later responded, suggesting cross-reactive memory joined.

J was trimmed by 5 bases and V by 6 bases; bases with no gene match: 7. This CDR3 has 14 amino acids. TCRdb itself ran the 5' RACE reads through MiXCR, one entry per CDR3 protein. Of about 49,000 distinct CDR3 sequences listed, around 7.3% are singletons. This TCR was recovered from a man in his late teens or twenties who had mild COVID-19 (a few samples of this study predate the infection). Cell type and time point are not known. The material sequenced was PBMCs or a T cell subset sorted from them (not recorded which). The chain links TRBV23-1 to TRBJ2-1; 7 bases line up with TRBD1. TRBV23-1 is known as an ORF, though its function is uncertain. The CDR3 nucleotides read TGCGCCAGCAGCACAGGGGTGAGGAACAATGAGCAGTTCTTC. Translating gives CASSTGVRNNEQFF.